The T cell receptor (beta chain) described here comes from a study of T cell changes during pregnancy in multiple sclerosis. Method: immunoSEQ multiplex PCR; TCRdb's copy keeps in-frame clones and lacks some. The sample records 38,000 or so clones, around 93% being singletons. The CDR3 totals 12 residues. With 4 bases clipped from V and 5 bases from J, the junction kept 2 bases outside the gene matches. Germline V gene lookup returns CDR1 SGHDN and CDR2 FVKESK. The input for sequencing was CD4+ T cells from peripheral blood mononuclear cells, taken in the second trimester of pregnancy. The chain combines TRBV14 with TRBJ2-7, with TRBD1 identical over 7 bases. This receptor was identified in a female donor with multiple sclerosis, enrolled in a pregnancy study. CDR3 protein: CASSPTGHEQYF. Here the CDR3 DNA reads TGTGCCAGCAGCCCGACAGGGCACGAGCAGTACTTC.